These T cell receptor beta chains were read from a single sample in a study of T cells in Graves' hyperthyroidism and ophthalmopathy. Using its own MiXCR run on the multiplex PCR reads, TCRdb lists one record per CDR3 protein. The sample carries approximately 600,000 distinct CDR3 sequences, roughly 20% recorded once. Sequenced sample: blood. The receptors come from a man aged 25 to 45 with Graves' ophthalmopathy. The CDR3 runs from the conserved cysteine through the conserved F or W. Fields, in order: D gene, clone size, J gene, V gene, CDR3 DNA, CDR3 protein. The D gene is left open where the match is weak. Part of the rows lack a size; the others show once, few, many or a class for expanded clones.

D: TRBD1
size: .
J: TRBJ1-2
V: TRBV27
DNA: TGTGCCAGCAGTTTATCCCCCGACAGGGACTATGGCTACACCTTC
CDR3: CASSLSPDRDYGYTF

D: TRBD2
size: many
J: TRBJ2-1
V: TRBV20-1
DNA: TGCAGTGCCCTAAGGGGAGGGAGGAGTTCCTACAATGAGCAGTTCTTC
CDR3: CSALRGGRSSYNEQFF

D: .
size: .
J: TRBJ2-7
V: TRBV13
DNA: TGTGCCAGCAGCTTAGCCGCGACCGAGCAGTACTTC
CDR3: CASSLAATEQYF

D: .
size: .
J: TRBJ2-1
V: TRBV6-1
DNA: TGTGCCAGCAGTGGGGTGCGCGGGACAGCCTACAATGAGCAGTTCTTC
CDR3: CASSGVRGTAYNEQFF

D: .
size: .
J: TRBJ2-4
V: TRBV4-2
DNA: TGTGCCAGCAGCCAAGCCCCAGGGCCGGACATTCAGTACTTC
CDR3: CASSQAPGPDIQYF

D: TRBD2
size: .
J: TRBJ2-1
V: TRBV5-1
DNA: TGCGCCAGCAGCTTGGTTGGGGGAGCGGGGCATGAGCAGTTCTTC
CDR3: CASSLVGGAGHEQFF

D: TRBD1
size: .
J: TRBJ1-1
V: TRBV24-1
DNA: TGTGCCACCAGGGGACAGAAGAACACTGAAGCTTTCTTT
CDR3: CATRGQKNTEAFF

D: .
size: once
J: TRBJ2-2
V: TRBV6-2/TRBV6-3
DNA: TGTGCCAGCAGTCTCCGTGGGGGGTCGAACACCGGGGAGCTGTTTTTT
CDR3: CASSLRGGSNTGELFF

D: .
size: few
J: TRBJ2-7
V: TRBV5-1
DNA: TGTGCCAGCACCCCTGGTGGGGTTGGTAGCGGCTCCTACGAGCAGTACTTC
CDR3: CASTPGGVGSGSYEQYF

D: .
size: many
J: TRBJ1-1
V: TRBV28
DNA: TGTGCCAGCAGTTTACAAAGAAGGAGGGGTAACACTGAAGCTTTCTTT
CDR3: CASSLQRRRGNTEAFF

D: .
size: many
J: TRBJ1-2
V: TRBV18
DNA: TGTGCCAGCTCACCAGAGGAAAACTATGGCTACACCTTC
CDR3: CASSPEENYGYTF

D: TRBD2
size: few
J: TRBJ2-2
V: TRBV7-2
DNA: TGTGCCAGCAGCGTTAGCGGGAGAGGCACCGGGGAGCTGTTTTTT
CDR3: CASSVSGRGTGELFF

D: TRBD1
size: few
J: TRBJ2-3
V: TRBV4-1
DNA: TGCGCCAGCAGCCAAGGGGACAGGGAATCAGATACGCAGTATTTT
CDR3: CASSQGDRESDTQYF

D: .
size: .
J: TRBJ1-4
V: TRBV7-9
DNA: TGTGCCAGCAGCTTAGCGTTTGGAGTCCTCGAGGAAAAACTGTTTTTT
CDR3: CASSLAFGVLEEKLFF

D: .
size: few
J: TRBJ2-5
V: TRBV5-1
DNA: TGCGCCAGCAGCTTGTATGGACAGATCCAAGAGACCCAGTACTTC
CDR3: CASSLYGQIQETQYF

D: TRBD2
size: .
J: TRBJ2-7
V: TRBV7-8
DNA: TGTGCCAGCAGCCGCGGGAGGGAGGCCTGGGGGTGGGAGCAGTACTTC
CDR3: CASSRGREAWGWEQYF

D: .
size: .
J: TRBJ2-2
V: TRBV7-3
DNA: TGTGCCAGCAGCTTAAGTGTTGAGGGGTCAAGGAACACCGGGGAGCTGTTTTTT
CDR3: CASSLSVEGSRNTGELFF

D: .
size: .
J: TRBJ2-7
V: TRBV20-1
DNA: TGCAGTGCTGAGGTAGACTACGAGCAGTACTTC
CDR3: CSAEVDYEQYF

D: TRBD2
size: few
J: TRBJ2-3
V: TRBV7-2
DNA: TGTGCCAGCAGCTTAGGATTGAGGCTAGCGGGAGCCCCTAGCACAGATACGCAGTATTTT
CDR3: CASSLGLRLAGAPSTDTQYF

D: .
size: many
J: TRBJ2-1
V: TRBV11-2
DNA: TGTGCCAGCAGCTTAATTCGGGACACCTACAATGAGCAGTTCTTC
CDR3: CASSLIRDTYNEQFF

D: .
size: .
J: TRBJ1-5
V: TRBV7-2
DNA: TGTGCCGGCAGCTTAGGACGGGGTAGCAATCAGCCCCAGCATTTT
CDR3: CAGSLGRGSNQPQHF

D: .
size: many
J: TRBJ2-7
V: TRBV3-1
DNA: TGTGCCAGCAGCCAAGATCTGGCGGGACTTATCTACGAGCAGTACTTC
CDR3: CASSQDLAGLIYEQYF

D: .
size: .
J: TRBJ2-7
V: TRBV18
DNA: TGTGCCAGCTCACCACTGCGCGAGAGCTCCTACGAGCAGTACTTC
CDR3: CASSPLRESSYEQYF

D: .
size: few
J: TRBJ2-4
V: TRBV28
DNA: TGTGCCAGCAGTTTATACGGGGGGCCCAAAAACATTCAGTACTTC
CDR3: CASSLYGGPKNIQYF

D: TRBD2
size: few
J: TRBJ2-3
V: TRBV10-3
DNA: TGTGCCATCAGTGATCGGGAGGGCCTAGATACGCAGTATTTT
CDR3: CAISDREGLDTQYF

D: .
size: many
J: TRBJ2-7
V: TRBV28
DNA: TGTGCCAGCAGTGTCCCGGAGACACCGTACGAGCAGTACTTC
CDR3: CASSVPETPYEQYF

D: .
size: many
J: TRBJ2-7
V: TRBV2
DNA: TGTGCCAGCTTCGTCAGCTCCTACGAGCAGTACTTC
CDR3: CASFVSSYEQYF

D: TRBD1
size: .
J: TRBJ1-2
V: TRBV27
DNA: TGTGCCAGCAGTCGACAGGGAATAATGGACTATGGCTACACCTTC
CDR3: CASSRQGIMDYGYTF

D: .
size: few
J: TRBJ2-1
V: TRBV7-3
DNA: TGTGCCAGCAGCCTGGGGAAGGTGAATGAGCAGTTCTTC
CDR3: CASSLGKVNEQFF

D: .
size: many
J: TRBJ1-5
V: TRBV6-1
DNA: TGTGCCAGCAGTTTCACCTCCCAGGGTAAGGGCAATCAGCCCCAGCATTTT
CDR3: CASSFTSQGKGNQPQHF

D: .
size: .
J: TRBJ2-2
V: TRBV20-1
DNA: TGCAGTGCTTTCGACTACAAGAACACCGGGGAGCTGTTTTTT
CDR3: CSAFDYKNTGELFF

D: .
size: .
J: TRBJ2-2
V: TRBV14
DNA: TGTGCCAGCAGCCAAGAGATAGCGGTCAACACCGGGGAGCTGTTTTTT
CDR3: CASSQEIAVNTGELFF

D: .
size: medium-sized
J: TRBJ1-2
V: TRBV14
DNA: TGTGCCAGCAGCCAAGAGCGAAGGGGTGGCTACACCTTC
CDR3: CASSQERRGGYTF

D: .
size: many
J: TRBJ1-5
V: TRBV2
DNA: TGTGCCAGCAGTGAAGGACAGGCGATCAATCAGCCCCAGCATTTT
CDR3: CASSEGQAINQPQHF

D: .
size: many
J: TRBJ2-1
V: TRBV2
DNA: TGTGCCACCGCCCGGGGCTACAATGAGCAGTTCTTC
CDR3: CATARGYNEQFF

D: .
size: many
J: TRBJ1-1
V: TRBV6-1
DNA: TGTGCCACCGTCCTGTTGGGGACTGAAGCTTTCTTT
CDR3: CATVLLGTEAFF

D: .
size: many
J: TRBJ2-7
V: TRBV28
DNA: TGTGCCAGCAGTTTGAAACTTACCTCCTACGAGCAGTACTTC
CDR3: CASSLKLTSYEQYF

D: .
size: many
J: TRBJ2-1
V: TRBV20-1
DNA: TGCAGTGCCGCCCACGGATCCTACAATGAGCAGTTCTTC
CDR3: CSAAHGSYNEQFF

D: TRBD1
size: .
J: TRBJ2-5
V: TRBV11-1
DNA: TGTGCCAGCAGCTTAAAGGGGACAGGGGGGAAAGAGACCCAGTACTTC
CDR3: CASSLKGTGGKETQYF

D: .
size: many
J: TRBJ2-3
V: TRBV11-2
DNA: TGTGCCAGCAGAACGACATCGGTCACAGATACGCAGTATTTT
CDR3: CASRTTSVTDTQYF

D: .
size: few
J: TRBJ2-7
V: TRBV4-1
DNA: TGCGCCAGCAGCCCCCTAAGGGGTTTGACCTACGAGCAGTACTTC
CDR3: CASSPLRGLTYEQYF

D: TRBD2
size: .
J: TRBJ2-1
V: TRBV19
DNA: TGTGCCAGTAGTACCGCCGGTGGCGGGAGTTTATATGAGCAGTTCTTC
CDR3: CASSTAGGGSLYEQFF

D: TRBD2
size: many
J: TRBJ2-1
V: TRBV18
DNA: TGTGCCAGCTCACCACAACTAGCGGCAAATGAGCAGTTCTTC
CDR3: CASSPQLAANEQFF

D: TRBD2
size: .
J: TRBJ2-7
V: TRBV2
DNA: TGTGCCACAGCGAGCCTAGCGGGCAACGAGCAGTACTTC
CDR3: CATASLAGNEQYF

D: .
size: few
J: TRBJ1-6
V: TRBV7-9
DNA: TGTGCCAGCAGCTTAGAGGGCGGTAATTCACCCCTCCACTTT
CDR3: CASSLEGGNSPLHF

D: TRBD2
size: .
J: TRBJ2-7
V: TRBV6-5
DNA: TGTGCCAGCAGTTGGCAGGGACTAGCGATCGAGCAGTACTTC
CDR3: CASSWQGLAIEQYF

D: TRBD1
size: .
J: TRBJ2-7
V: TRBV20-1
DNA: TGCAGTGCTAGTGCGGACAGGGCGCACTACGAGCAGTACTTC
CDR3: CSASADRAHYEQYF

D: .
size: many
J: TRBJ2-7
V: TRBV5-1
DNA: TGCGCCAGCAGCTTGGAACAGGCGGGCGAGCAGTACTTC
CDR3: CASSLEQAGEQYF

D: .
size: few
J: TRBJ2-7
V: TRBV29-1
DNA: TGCAGCGTTAAAGCGGGTATGTTCTACGAGCAGTACTTC
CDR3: CSVKAGMFYEQYF

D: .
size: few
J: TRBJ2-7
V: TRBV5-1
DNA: TGCGCCAGCAGCTTGGTTGGACGGTCTCCCACCTACGAGCAGTACTTC
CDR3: CASSLVGRSPTYEQYF

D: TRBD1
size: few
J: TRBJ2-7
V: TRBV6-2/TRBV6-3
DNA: TGTGCCAGCAGCGGGACAGGGACGGGAGTACTACGATACGAGCAGTACTTC
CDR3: CASSGTGTGVLRYEQYF

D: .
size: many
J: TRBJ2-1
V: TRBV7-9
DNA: TGTGCCAGCAGCTTATCGGGGGCGGCGGGTGAGCAGTTCTTC
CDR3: CASSLSGAAGEQFF